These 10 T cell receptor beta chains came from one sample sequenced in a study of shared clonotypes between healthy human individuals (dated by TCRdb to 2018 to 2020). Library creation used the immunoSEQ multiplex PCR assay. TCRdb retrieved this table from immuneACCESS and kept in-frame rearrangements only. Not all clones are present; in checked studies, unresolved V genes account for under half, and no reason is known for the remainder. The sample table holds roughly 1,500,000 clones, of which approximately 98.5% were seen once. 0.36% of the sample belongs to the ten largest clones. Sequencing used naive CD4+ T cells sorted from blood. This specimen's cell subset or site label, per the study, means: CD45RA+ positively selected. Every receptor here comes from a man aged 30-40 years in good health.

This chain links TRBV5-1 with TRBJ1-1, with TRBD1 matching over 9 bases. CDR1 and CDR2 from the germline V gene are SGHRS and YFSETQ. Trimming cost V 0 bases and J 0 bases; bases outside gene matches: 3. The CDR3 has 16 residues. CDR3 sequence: CASSLADRGMNTEAFF. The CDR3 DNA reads TGCGCCAGCAGCTTGGCCGACAGGGGGATGAACACTGAAGCTTTCTTT.

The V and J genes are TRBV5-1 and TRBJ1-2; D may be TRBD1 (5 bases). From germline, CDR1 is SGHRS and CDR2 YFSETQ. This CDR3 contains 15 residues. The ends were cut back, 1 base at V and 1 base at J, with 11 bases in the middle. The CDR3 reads CASSLYLQGNYGYTF. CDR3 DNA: TGCGCCAGCAGCTTGTATCTCCAGGGTAACTATGGCTACACCTTC.

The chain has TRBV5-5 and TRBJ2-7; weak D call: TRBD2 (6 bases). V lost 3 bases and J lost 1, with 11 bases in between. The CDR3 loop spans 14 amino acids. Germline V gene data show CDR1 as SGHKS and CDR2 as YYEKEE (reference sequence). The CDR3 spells CASSWEARSYEQYF. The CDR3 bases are TGTGCCAGCAGCTGGGAGGCGCGATCCTACGAGCAGTACTTC.

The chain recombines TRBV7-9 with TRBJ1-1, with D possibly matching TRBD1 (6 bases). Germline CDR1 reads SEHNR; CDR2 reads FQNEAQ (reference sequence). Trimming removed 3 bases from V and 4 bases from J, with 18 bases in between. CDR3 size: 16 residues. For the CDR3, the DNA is TGTGCCAGCAGCTTCGAGAATACAGGGAGGGGCACTGAAGCTTTCTTT. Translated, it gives CASSFENTGRGTEAFF.

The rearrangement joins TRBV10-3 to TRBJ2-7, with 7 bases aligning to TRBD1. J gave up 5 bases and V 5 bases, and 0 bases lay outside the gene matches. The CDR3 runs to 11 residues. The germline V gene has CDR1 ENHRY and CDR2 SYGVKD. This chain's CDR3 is CAISQGDEQYF. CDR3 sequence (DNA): TGTGCCATCAGTCAGGGGGACGAGCAGTACTTC.

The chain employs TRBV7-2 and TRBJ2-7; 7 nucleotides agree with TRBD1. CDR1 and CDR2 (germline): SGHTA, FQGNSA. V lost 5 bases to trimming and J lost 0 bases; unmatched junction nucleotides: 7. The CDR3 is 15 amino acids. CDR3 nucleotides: TGTGCCAGCAGCACATCCGGGACAGTCTCCTACGAGCAGTACTTC. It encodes CASSTSGTVSYEQYF.

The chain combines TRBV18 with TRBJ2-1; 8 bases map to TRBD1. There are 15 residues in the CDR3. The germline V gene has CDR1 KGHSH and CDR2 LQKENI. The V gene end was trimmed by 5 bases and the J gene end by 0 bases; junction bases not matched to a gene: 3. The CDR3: CASSAGTGSYNEQFF. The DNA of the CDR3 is TGTGCCAGCTCAGCCGGGACAGGCTCCTACAATGAGCAGTTCTTC.

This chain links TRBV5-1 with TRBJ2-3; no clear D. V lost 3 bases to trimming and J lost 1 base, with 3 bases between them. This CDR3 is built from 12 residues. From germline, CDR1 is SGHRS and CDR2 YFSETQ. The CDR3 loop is CASSSRTDTQYF. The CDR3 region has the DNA TGCGCCAGCAGCTCTCGCACAGATACGCAGTATTTT.

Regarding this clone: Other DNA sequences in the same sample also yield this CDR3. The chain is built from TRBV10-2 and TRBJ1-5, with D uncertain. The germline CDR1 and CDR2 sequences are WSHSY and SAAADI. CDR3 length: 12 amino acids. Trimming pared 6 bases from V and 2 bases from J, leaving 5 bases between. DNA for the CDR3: TGCGCCAGCAGGCAAGGCAATCAGCCCCAGCATTTT. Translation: CASRQGNQPQHF.

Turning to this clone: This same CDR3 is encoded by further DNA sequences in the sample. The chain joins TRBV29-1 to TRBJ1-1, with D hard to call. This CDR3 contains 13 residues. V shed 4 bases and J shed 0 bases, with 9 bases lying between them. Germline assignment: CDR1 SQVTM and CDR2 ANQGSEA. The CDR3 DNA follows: TGCAGCGTTGCGGGAGTACTGAACACTGAAGCTTTCTTT. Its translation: CSVAGVLNTEAFF. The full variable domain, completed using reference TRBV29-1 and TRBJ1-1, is SAVISQKPSRDICQRGTSLTIQCQVDSQVTMMFWYRQQPGQSLTLIATANQGSEATYESGFVIDKFPISRPNLTFSTLTVSNMSPEDSSIYLCSVAGVLNTEAFFGQGTRLTVV.